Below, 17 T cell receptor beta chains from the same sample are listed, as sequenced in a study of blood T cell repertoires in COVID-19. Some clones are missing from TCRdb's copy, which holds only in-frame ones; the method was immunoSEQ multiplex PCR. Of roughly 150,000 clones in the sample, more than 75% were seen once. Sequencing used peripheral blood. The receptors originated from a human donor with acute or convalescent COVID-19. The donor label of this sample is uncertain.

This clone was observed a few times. The CDR3 is CASSASGTGRYGYTF. The CDR3 DNA sequence: TGCGCCAGCAGCGCAAGCGGGACAGGACGCTATGGCTACACCTTC. This sequence joins TRBV5-1 and TRBJ1-2; TRBD1 aligns across 8 bases. CDR1 SGHRS and CDR2 YFSETQ come from the germline V gene. J gave up 4 bases and V 4 bases, and 9 bases lay outside the gene matches. The CDR3 sequence is 15 residues long. The variable domain in full, with the rest retrieved from reference TRBV5-1 and TRBJ1-2, is KAGVTQTPRYLIKTRGQQVTLSCSPISGHRSVSWYQQTPGQGLQFLFEYFSETQRNKGNFPGRFSGRQFSNSRSEMNVSTLELGDSALYLCASSASGTGRYGYTFGSGTRLTVV.

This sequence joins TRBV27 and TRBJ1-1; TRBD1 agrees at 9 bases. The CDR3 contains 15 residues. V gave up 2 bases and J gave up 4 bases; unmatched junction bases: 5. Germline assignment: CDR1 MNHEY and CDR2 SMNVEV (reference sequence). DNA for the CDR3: TGTGCCAGCAGTTTAACAGGGGGCGCGGGCACTGAAGCTTTCTTT. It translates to CASSLTGGAGTEAFF.

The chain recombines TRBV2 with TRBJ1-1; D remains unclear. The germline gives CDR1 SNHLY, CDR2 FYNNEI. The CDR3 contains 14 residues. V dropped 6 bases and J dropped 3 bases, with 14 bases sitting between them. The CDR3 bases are TGTGCCAGCAGAGTACCTGGACTCGACACTGAAGCTTTCTTT. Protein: CASRVPGLDTEAFF.

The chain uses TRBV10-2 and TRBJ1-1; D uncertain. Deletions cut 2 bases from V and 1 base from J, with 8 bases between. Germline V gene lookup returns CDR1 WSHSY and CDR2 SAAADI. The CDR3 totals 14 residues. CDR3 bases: TGCGCCAGCAGTGAGATGCCAGGGAACACTGAAGCTTTCTTT. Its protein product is CASSEMPGNTEAFF.

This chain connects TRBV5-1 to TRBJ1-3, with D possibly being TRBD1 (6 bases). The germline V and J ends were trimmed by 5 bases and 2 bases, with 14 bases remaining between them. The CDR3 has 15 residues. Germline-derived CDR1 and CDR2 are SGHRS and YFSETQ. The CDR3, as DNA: TGCGCCAGCAGTAATCTGGGGACAACTGGAAACACCATATATTTT. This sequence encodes CASSNLGTTGNTIYF. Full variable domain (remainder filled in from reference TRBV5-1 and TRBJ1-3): KAGVTQTPRYLIKTRGQQVTLSCSPISGHRSVSWYQQTPGQGLQFLFEYFSETQRNKGNFPGRFSGRQFSNSRSEMNVSTLELGDSALYLCASSNLGTTGNTIYFGEGSWLTVV.

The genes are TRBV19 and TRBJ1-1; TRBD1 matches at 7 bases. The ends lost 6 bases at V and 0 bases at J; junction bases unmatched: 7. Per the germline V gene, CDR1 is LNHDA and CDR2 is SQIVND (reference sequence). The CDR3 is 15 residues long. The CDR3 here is CASRNADRVNTEAFF. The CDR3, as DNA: TGTGCCAGTAGGAATGCTGACAGGGTGAACACTGAAGCTTTCTTT.

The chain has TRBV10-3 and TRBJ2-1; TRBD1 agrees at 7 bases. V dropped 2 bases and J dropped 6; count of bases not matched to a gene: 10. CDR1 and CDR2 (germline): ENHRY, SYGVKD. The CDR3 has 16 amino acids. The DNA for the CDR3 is TGTGCCATCAGTGAGCCGCAGACAGGGAGAACCAATGAGCAGTTCTTC. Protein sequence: CAISEPQTGRTNEQFF.

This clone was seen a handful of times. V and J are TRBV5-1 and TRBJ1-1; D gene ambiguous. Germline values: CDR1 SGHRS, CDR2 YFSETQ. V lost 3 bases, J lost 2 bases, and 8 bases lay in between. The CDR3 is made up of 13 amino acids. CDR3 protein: CASSSLTNTEAFF. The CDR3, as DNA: TGCGCCAGCAGCTCCCTGACAAACACTGAAGCTTTCTTT.

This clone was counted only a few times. CDR3 DNA: TGTGCCAGCAGTTCTGTAAACTATGGCTACACCTTC. Residues: CASSSVNYGYTF. The chain links TRBV12-3 or TRBV12-4 to TRBJ1-2, with D unresolved. V lost 4 bases and J 2 bases, leaving 5 bases between the germline ends. The CDR3 loop spans 12 amino acids.

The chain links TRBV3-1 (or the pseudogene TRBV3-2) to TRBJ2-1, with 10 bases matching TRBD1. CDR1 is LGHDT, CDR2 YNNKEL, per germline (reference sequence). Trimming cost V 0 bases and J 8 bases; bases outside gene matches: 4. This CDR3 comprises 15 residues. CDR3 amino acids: CASSQDLTGGHEQFF. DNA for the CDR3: TGTGCCAGCAGCCAAGATCTGACAGGGGGCCATGAGCAGTTCTTC.

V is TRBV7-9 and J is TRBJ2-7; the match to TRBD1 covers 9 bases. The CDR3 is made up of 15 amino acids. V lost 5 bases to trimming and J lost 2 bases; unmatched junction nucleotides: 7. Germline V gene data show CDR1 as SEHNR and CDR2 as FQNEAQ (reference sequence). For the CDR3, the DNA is TGTGCCAGCAGCCCAGGTGGGACAGGGACCTACGAGCAGTACTTC. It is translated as CASSPGGTGTYEQYF. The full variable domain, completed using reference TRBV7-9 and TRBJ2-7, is DTGVSQNPRHKITKRGQNVTFRCDPISEHNRLYWYRQTLGQGPEFLTYFQNEAQLEKSRLLSDRFSAERPKGSFSTLEIQRTEQGDSAMYLCASSPGGTGTYEQYFGPGTRLTVT.

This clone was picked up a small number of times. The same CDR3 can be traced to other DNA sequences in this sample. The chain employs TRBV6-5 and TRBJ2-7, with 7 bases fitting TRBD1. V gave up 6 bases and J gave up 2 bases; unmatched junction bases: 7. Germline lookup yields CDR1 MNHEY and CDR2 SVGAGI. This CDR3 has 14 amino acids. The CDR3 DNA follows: TGTGCCAGCAGCCCCCTTACAGGGGCCTACGAGCAGTACTTC. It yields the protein CASSPLTGAYEQYF.

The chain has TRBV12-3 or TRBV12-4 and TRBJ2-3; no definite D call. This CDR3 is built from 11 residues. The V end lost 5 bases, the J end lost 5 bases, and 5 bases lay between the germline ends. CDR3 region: CASSLVDTQYF. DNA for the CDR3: TGTGCCAGCAGTCTTGTAGATACGCAGTATTTT.

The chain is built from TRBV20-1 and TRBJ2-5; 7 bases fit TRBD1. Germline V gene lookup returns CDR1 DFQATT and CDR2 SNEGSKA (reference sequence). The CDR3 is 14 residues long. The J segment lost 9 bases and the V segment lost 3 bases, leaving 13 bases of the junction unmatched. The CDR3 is CSASPLDRSRSQYF. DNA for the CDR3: TGCAGTGCTAGTCCCCTGGACAGGTCCAGATCCCAGTACTTC.

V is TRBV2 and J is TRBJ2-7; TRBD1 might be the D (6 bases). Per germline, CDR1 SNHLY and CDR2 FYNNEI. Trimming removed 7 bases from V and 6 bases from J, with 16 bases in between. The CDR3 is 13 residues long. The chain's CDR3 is CASTEGKGGEQYF. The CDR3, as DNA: TGTGCCAGCACCGAGGGTAAAGGGGGCGAGCAGTACTTC.

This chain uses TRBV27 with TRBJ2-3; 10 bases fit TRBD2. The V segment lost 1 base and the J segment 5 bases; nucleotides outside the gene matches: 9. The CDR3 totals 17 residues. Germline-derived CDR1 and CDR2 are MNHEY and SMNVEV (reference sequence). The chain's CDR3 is CASSLWPSGGGVDTQYF. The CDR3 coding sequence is TGTGCCAGCAGTTTATGGCCCAGCGGGGGGGGCGTAGATACGCAGTATTTT.

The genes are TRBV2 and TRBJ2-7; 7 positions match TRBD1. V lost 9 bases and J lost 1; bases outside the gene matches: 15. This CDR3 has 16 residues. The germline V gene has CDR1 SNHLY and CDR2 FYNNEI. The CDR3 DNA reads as TGTGCCAGTCAGGGACAGTTGCTTCTGCTGTCCTACGAGCAGTACTTC. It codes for CASQGQLLLLSYEQYF.